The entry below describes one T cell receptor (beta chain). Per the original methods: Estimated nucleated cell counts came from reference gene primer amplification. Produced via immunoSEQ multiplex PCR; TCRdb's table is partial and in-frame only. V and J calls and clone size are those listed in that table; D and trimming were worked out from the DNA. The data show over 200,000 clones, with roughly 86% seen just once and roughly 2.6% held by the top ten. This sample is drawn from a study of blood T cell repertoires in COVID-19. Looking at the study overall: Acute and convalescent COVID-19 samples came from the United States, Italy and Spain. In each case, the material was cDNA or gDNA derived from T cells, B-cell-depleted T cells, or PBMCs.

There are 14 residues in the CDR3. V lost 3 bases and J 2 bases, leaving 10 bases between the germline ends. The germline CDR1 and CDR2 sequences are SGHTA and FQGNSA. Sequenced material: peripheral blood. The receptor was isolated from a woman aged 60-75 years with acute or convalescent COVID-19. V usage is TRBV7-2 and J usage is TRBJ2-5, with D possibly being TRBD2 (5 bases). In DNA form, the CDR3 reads TGTGCCAGCAGCTTCCTCCGGGGACAAGAGACCCAGTACTTC. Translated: CASSFLRGQETQYF.